The next 27 T cell receptor beta chains were all read from a single sample in a study of T cells in Graves' hyperthyroidism and ophthalmopathy. Amplification targeted TCR beta CDR3 regions from RNA transcripts. HTBI primers were used for first-round RT-PCR of the TCR CDR3. TCRdb reprocessed the multiplex PCR reads with MiXCR, giving one entry per CDR3 protein. The repertoire includes about 640,000 distinct CDR3 sequences, roughly 20% of them detected once, and under 35% sits in the top ten. Sequencing was performed on blood. The receptors originated from a man between 25 and 39 years old with Graves' ophthalmopathy.

The chain employs TRBV13 and TRBJ2-4; D is perhaps TRBD1 or TRBD2 (6 bases each). The CDR3 runs 15 residues. Trimming took off 5 bases at V and 3 bases at J, with 14 bases between the two ends. CDR1 and CDR2 (germline): PRHDT, FYEKMQ (reference sequence). CDR3 protein: CASSGQEGGKNIQYF. CDR3 sequence (DNA): TGTGCCAGCAGCGGCCAGGAGGGGGGCAAAAACATTCAGTACTTC.

This clonotype was seen repeatedly, ten times or more. The chain uses TRBV7-2 and TRBJ1-1; D is unresolved. The germline V and J ends were trimmed by 6 bases and 1 base, with 12 bases remaining between them. The CDR3 consists of 14 residues. Looked up from germline, CDR1 is SGHTA and CDR2 is FQGNSA. This chain's CDR3 is CASRVTGRNTEAFF. The DNA of the CDR3 is TGTGCCAGCAGGGTTACGGGGAGGAACACTGAAGCTTTCTTT.

The chain joins TRBV12-3 or TRBV12-4 to TRBJ2-1, with TRBD2 as a possible D gene (7 bases). This CDR3 comprises 13 residues. Trimming removed 1 base from V and 14 bases from J, with 15 bases in between. The CDR3 DNA sequence: TGTGCCAGCAGTTTAGGGGGGGGGGCGGAGAAGTTCTTC. This gives the protein CASSLGGGAEKFF.

The chain has TRBV19 and TRBJ2-7, with 10 nucleotides matching TRBD2. Looked up from germline, CDR1 is LNHDA and CDR2 is SQIVND (reference sequence). With 5 bases clipped from V and 0 bases from J, the junction kept 7 bases outside the gene matches. There are 16 residues in the CDR3. The CDR3 sequence is CASSDGLAVSSYEQYF. The CDR3 DNA is TGTGCCAGTAGTGATGGACTAGCGGTGAGCTCCTACGAGCAGTACTTC.

This clonotype was observed many times. This chain connects TRBV27 to TRBJ1-6; D gene uncertain. Deletions cut 4 bases from V and 0 bases from J, with 13 bases between. The germline CDR1 and CDR2 sequences are MNHEY and SMNVEV (reference sequence). The CDR3 runs to 17 residues. The CDR3 sequence is CASSSRISSSYNSPLHF. The CDR3 nucleotides read TGTGCCAGCAGTTCCAGGATCTCCAGCTCCTATAATTCACCCCTCCACTTT.

This clonotype was seen ten or more times. V and J are TRBV20-1 and TRBJ2-1; D is unresolved. Trimming took off 0 bases at V and 8 bases at J, with 11 bases between the two ends. Germline V lookup: CDR1 DFQATT, CDR2 SNEGSKA (reference sequence). The CDR3 loop spans 13 amino acids. The CDR3 protein is CSAREAMRHEQFF. In nucleotides, the CDR3 is TGCAGTGCTAGAGAGGCGATGCGGCATGAGCAGTTCTTC.

The chain has TRBV5-4 and TRBJ2-7; TRBD2 might be the D (6 bases). Germline CDR1 is SGHNT and CDR2 is YYREEE (reference sequence). The CDR3 loop spans 15 amino acids. Trimming pared 1 base from V and 2 bases from J, leaving 13 bases between. CDR3 DNA sequence: TGTGCCAGCAGCTTGTGGGGGGAGGCCCCCTACGAGCAGTACTTC. This translates into CASSLWGEAPYEQYF.

The rearrangement uses TRBV20-1 and TRBJ1-5; 12 bases map to TRBD1. Germline values: CDR1 DFQATT, CDR2 SNEGSKA (reference sequence). The V segment lost 1 base and the J segment 5 bases; nucleotides outside the gene matches: 12. This CDR3 spans 18 amino acids. The CDR3 reads CSARGFTGTGGSDQPQHF. CDR3 coding DNA: TGCAGTGCTAGAGGATTTACCGGGACAGGGGGCTCGGATCAGCCCCAGCATTTT.

The CDR3 protein is CATRGQGVGYTF. CDR3 bases: TGTGCCACCAGGGGACAGGGGGTTGGCTACACCTTC. The rearrangement uses TRBV24-1 and TRBJ1-2, with 11 bases aligning to TRBD1. V trimming: 7 bases; J trimming: 7 bases; junction bases outside the gene matches: 1. Per germline, CDR1 KGHDR and CDR2 SFDVKD. The CDR3 contains 12 residues.

This clonotype has ten or more counts. This chain connects TRBV20-1 to TRBJ1-1; D is possibly TRBD1 (6 bases). Germline-derived CDR1 and CDR2 are DFQATT and SNEGSKA (reference sequence). The CDR3 is made up of 13 amino acids. Deletions cut 5 bases from V and 1 base from J, with 11 bases between. CDR3 nucleotides: TGCAGTGCTGAAGGGACACCGAACACTGAAGCTTTCTTT. It codes for CSAEGTPNTEAFF.

This clonotype was detected a few times. The CDR3 loop is CASSRGTVETQYF. The DNA of the CDR3 is TGTGCCAGCTCACGTGGGACAGTGGAGACCCAGTACTTC. The chain is built from TRBV18 and TRBJ2-5; TRBD1 matches 7 bases. The V segment lost 4 bases and the J segment 5 bases; nucleotides outside the gene matches: 4. Germline V gives CDR1 KGHSH, CDR2 LQKENI. The CDR3 loop spans 13 amino acids.

This clonotype was counted many times. The chain carries TRBV11-2 and TRBJ2-7, with D hard to call. CDR3 size: 13 residues. V was clipped by 2 bases and J by 3 bases, with 8 bases between them. CDR1 and CDR2 from the germline V gene are SGHAT and FQNNGV. The CDR3 DNA reads TGTGCCAGCAGCTTAAATGAGCTCTACGAGCAGTACTTC. Its protein is CASSLNELYEQYF.

This clonotype occurred many times. The chain joins TRBV7-8 to TRBJ2-1, with D uncertain. V shed 5 bases and J shed 9 bases, with 11 bases lying between them. The CDR3 loop spans 12 amino acids. Germline V gene sequence: CDR1 SGHVS, CDR2 FQNEAQ. The CDR3 protein is CASSPAGGEQFF. The CDR3 DNA sequence: TGTGCCAGCAGCCCCGCTGGTGGTGAGCAGTTCTTC.

This clonotype has only a few counts. The chain has TRBV5-6 and TRBJ1-1; D is possibly TRBD1 (5 bases). Trimming stripped 4 bases from V and 4 bases from J, with 14 bases between. The CDR3 is 14 amino acids. From germline, CDR1 is SGHDT and CDR2 YYEEEE. This chain's CDR3 is CASSTGMGVTEAFF. In DNA, the CDR3 is TGTGCCAGCAGCACCGGCATGGGGGTCACTGAAGCTTTCTTT.

A remark on this clonotype: This may arise from a read error, as a much more abundant clone is one base away. The J gene is TRBJ2-1, the V gene TRBV3-1, with D possibly TRBD1 on 5 matching bases. CDR3 length equals 13 residues. Germline V lookup: CDR1 LGHDT, CDR2 YNNKEL (reference sequence). The CDR3 region has the DNA TGTGCCAGCAGCCTCGCAGGGCGCAATGAGCATTTCTTC. It codes for CASSLAGRNEHFF.

V is TRBV20-1 and J is TRBJ1-3; possibly TRBD1 for D (6 bases). V was shortened by 3 bases and J by 5 bases, with 23 bases between the two germline ends. From germline, CDR1 is DFQATT and CDR2 SNEGSKA (reference sequence). CDR3 length: 17 residues. The CDR3 region is CSASSLIGAGARNTIYF. DNA for the CDR3: TGCAGTGCTAGTTCCCTCATAGGGGCAGGGGCGCGAAACACCATATATTTT.

J is TRBJ2-5 and V is TRBV2; D is perhaps TRBD2 (5 bases). This CDR3 has 11 residues. CDR1 is SNHLY, CDR2 FYNNEI, per germline. The germline V and J ends were trimmed by 8 bases and 7 bases, with 11 bases remaining between them. CDR3 sequence (DNA): TGTGCCAGCCCCACTCGGGGGACCCAGTACTTC. Its translation: CASPTRGTQYF.

This clonotype was picked up a small number of times. CDR3 nucleotides: TGTGCCAGCAGTGAAGCCTCGGGGGGGGGCATTGAAGCTTTCTTT. Translation: CASSEASGGGIEAFF. V gene TRBV6-1 combines with J gene TRBJ1-1, with D perhaps TRBD1 (6 bases). Trimming removed 0 bases from V and 7 bases from J, with 15 bases in between. Germline V gives CDR1 MNHNS, CDR2 SASEGT. The CDR3 spans 15 residues.

In this sample, this clonotype turned up many times. The chain is built from TRBV28 and TRBJ2-1; tentatively, D is TRBD2 (5 bases). The V gene lost 3 bases and the J gene lost 4 bases, with 16 bases spanning the gap. Germline values: CDR1 MDHEN, CDR2 SYDVKM. The CDR3 is 16 amino acids. The CDR3 spells CASSFIPDGEYNEQFF. DNA of the CDR3: TGTGCCAGCAGTTTTATCCCAGATGGGGAGTACAATGAGCAGTTCTTC.

This clonotype was observed a few times. The chain has TRBV6-1 and TRBJ2-7, with 9 bases aligning to TRBD1. Germline V gene data show CDR1 as MNHNS and CDR2 as SASEGT. The CDR3 is 14 amino acids. V lost 5 bases to trimming and J lost 5 bases; unmatched junction nucleotides: 7. CDR3 nucleotide sequence: TGTGCCAGCAGTTACTTGGGACAGGGTGACGAGCAGTACTTC. Its translation: CASSYLGQGDEQYF.

This chain connects TRBV19 to TRBJ2-7; no clear D gene. CDR3 length: 15 residues. CDR1 and CDR2 (germline): LNHDA, SQIVND (reference sequence). V dropped 4 bases and J dropped 2 bases, with 15 bases sitting between them. CDR3 residues: CASSTPAGLTYEQYF. The DNA for the CDR3 is TGTGCCAGTAGTACTCCAGCAGGTTTGACCTACGAGCAGTACTTC.

This clonotype was seen many times. The chain joins TRBV7-2 to TRBJ2-3; D is undetermined. V lost 3 bases and J lost 5, with 12 bases in between. CDR3 length: 14 residues. Germline lookup yields CDR1 SGHTA and CDR2 FQGNSA. Here the CDR3 DNA reads TGTGCCAGCAGCTTGGCAGGCACGGTAGATACGCAGTATTTT. It encodes CASSLAGTVDTQYF.

This sequence joins TRBV7-6 and TRBJ2-7; 7 bases match TRBD2. Germline values: CDR1 SGHVS, CDR2 FNYEAQ. CDR3 length: 17 residues. V trimming: 4 bases; J trimming: 0 bases; junction bases outside the gene matches: 12. CDR3 DNA sequence: TGTGCCAGCAGCTCTTTACGTAGCGGGCCCAGCTCCTACGAGCAGTACTTC. It encodes CASSSLRSGPSSYEQYF.

There are a few counts of this clonotype. This chain joins TRBV14 and TRBJ2-6, with a possible D match to TRBD2 (5 bases). CDR1 SGHDN and CDR2 FVKESK come from the germline V gene. The CDR3 contains 19 residues. Trimming stripped 4 bases from V and 1 base from J, with 20 bases between. The CDR3: CASSRHGGSANSGANVLTF. The CDR3 coding sequence is TGTGCCAGCAGCCGTCACGGCGGGTCCGCAAATTCTGGGGCCAACGTCCTGACTTTC.

The sample holds a few counts of this clonotype. The V call is TRBV14, the J call TRBJ1-2; the D is unclear. The V end lost 2 bases, the J end lost 8 bases, and 12 bases lay between the germline ends. The CDR3 is made up of 13 amino acids. The germline gives CDR1 SGHDN, CDR2 FVKESK. This CDR3 is CASSQQNARGYTF. CDR3 bases: TGTGCCAGCAGCCAACAAAATGCCAGGGGCTACACCTTC.

The CDR3 DNA follows: TGTGCCAGCAGCCCAAAGCGGGCCAACTCCTACGAGCAGTACTTC. It encodes CASSPKRANSYEQYF. The chain is built from TRBV5-6 and TRBJ2-7, with a tentative D call TRBD2 (6 bases). This CDR3 is built from 15 residues. V shed 4 bases and J shed 0 bases, with 14 bases lying between them. Germline loops: CDR1 SGHDT, CDR2 YYEEEE. Full variable domain (rest looked up from reference TRBV5-6 and TRBJ2-7): DAGVTQSPTHLIKTRGQQVTLRCSPKSGHDTVSWYQQALGQGPQFIFQYYEEEERQRGNFPDRFSGHQFPNYSSELNVNALLLGDSALYLCASSPKRANSYEQYFGPGTRLTVT.

This sequence joins TRBV12-3 or TRBV12-4 and TRBJ2-5; the match to TRBD2 covers 8 bases. V shed 6 bases, J shed 3 bases, and the junction held 9 bases outside the gene matches. This CDR3 has 15 residues. The CDR3 here is CASRKRGGQEETQYF. CDR3 DNA sequence: TGTGCCAGCAGGAAACGGGGGGGACAAGAAGAGACCCAGTACTTC.